Sequencing of this T cell receptor beta chain was carried out in a study of response to subunit inactivated influenza vaccine. Notes on the study in general: T cells newly recruited by each seasonal influenza vaccination are few, the authors suggested.

This CDR3 region has 14 residues. Germline V gives CDR1 SGHTA, CDR2 FQGNSA. V lost 3 bases and J 5 bases, leaving 13 bases between the germline ends. Each CDR3 protein gets one entry after TCRdb re-called the RT-PCR reads with MiXCR. The sample lists over 650,000 distinct CDR3 sequences, around 20% seen once, with 11% in the top ten. There are a few counts of this clonotype. Its antigen is unidentified. The chain couples TRBV7-2 to TRBJ2-5; D is undetermined. This sequence was found in a man in his fifties who received an inactivated influenza vaccine. Sequenced material: PBMCs from blood, taken more than 4 days after vaccination. The CDR3 DNA follows: TGTGCCAGCAGCTTTTATGGGCCGTCGGAGACCCAGTACTTC. Its protein is CASSFYGPSETQYF.